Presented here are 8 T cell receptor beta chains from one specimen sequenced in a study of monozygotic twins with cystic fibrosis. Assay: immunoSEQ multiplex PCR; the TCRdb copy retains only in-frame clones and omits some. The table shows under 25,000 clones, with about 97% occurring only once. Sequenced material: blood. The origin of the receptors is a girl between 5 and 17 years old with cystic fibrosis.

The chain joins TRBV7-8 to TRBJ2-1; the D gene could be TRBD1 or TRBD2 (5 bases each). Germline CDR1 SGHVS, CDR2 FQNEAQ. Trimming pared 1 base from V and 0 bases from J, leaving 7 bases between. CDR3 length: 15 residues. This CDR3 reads CASSLEGSSYNEQFF. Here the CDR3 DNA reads TGTGCCAGCAGCTTAGAGGGGAGCTCCTACAATGAGCAGTTCTTC.

The CDR3 spells CASSKQIAGPYEQYF. The CDR3 coding sequence is TGTGCCAGCAGTAAACAGATAGCGGGACCCTACGAGCAGTACTTC. The rearrangement uses TRBV28 and TRBJ2-7, with 8 bases lining up with TRBD2. The germline CDR1 and CDR2 sequences are MDHEN and SYDVKM. The CDR3 is made up of 15 amino acids. V shed 5 bases and J 2 bases; nucleotides not matched to a gene: 8.

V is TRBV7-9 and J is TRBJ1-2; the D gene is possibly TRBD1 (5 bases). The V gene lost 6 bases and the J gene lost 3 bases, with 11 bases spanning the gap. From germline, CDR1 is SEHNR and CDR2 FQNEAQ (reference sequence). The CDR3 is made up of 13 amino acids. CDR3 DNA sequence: TGTGCCAGCAGACCCGGGGGGGACTATGGCTACACCTTC. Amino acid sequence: CASRPGGDYGYTF.

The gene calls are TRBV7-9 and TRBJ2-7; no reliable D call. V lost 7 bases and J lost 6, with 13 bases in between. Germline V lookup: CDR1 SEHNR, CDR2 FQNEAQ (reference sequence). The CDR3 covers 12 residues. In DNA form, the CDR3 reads TGTGCCAGCACCCCAACCTGGGGCGAGCAGTACTTC. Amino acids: CASTPTWGEQYF.

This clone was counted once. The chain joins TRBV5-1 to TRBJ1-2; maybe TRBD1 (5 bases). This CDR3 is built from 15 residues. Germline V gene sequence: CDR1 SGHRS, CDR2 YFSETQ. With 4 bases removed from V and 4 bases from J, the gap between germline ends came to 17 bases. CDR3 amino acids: CASSLLGGDGYGYTF. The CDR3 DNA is TGCGCCAGCAGCCTCCTGGGAGGGGACGGCTATGGCTACACCTTC.

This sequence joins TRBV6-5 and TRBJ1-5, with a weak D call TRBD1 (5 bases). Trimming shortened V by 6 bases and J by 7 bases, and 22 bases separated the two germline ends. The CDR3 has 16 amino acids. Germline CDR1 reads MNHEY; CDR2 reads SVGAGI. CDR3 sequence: CASRYMPVGVGQPQHF. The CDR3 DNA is TGTGCCAGCAGGTACATGCCCGTGGGGGTCGGGCAGCCCCAGCATTTT.

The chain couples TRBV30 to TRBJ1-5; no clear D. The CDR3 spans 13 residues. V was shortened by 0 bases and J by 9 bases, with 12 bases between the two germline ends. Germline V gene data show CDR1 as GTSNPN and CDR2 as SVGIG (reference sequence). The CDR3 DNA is TGTGCCTGGAGTGTAATGTCCTTAGGGCCCCAGCATTTT. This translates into CAWSVMSLGPQHF.

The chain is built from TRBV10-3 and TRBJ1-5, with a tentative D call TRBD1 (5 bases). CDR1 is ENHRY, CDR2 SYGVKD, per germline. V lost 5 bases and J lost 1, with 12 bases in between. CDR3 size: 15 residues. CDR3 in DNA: TGTGCCATCAGTCGCGGCGGGGCGAGCAATCAGCCCCAGCATTTT. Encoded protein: CAISRGGASNQPQHF.